The present entry profiles one T cell receptor (beta chain) with its context. Its antigen remains unknown. The sample is drawn from a study of cytomegalovirus exposure and HLA in healthy donors. PCR employed 60 Vbeta and 13 Jbeta primers. The assay was immunoSEQ multiplex PCR, and TCRdb's table has in-frame clones only and misses some. This table holds 150,000 to 200,000 clones, approximately 72% found once. This CDR3 spans 13 amino acids. Germline CDR1 SEHNR, CDR2 FQNEAQ (reference sequence). V shed 5 bases and J 7 bases; nucleotides not matched to a gene: 4. Whole-study results and caveats: Published work reported that the classifier diagnosed cytomegalovirus status with high specificity and sensitivity. A later analysis found TCR association rates differed by HLA locus, highest for DRB1 and lowest for HLA-C.

This rearrangement joins TRBV7-9 to TRBJ2-5; 10 bases are a match to TRBD1. This receptor was obtained from a human donor in good health. Sequencing was done on a sample of PBMCs. CDR3 amino acids: CASSTGQGTTQYF. CDR3 coding DNA: TGTGCCAGCAGCACGGGACAGGGGACGACCCAGTACTTC.